Below, 6 T cell receptor beta chains from the same sample are listed, as sequenced in a study of vaccination and CD4 T cells after COVID-19. Stated treatment: approximately nine-day PBMC culture with coronavirus spike peptide pools or control peptides (ViraFEST assay). No antigens are known for them. Cultured CD4+ T cell DNA was sequenced using the Oncomine TCR Beta short-read assay. TCRdb re-called the PCR reads through MiXCR, storing one row per CDR3 protein. The sample contains 12,000 or so distinct CDR3 sequences, roughly 60% of which appear only once. The specimen was CD4+ T cells from blood, cultured in vitro. The receptors here all came from a human donor who had recovered from COVID-19.

In its sample, this clonotype was seen a few times. The chain recombines TRBV28 with TRBJ1-6; D might be TRBD1 (6 bases). The CDR3 has 13 amino acids. The V and J ends lost 8 bases and 7 bases respectively, with 12 bases between them. The V gene's germline CDR1 is MDHEN and CDR2 SYDVKM. CDR3 in amino acids: CASLDRWNSPLHF. In nucleotides, the CDR3 is TGTGCCAGCCTAGACAGGTGGAATTCACCCCTCCACTTT. Supplemented by reference TRBV28 and TRBJ1-6, the full variable domain reads DVKVTQSSRYLVKRTGEKVFLECVQDMDHENMFWYRQDPGLGLRLIYFSYDVKMKEKGDIPEGYSVSREKKERFSLILESASTNQTSMYLCASLDRWNSPLHFGNGTRLTVT.

This clonotype was observed a handful of times. This chain joins TRBV4-2 and TRBJ1-5, with 8 bases fitting TRBD1. CDR3 length: 18 residues. CDR1 and CDR2 (germline): LGHNA, YNFKEQ. V shed 0 bases and J 2 bases; nucleotides not matched to a gene: 9. In DNA, the CDR3 is TGTGCCAGCAGCCAAGATGAGAATACAGGGGGTGGCAATCAGCCCCAGCATTTT. Its protein product is CASSQDENTGGGNQPQHF.

The V call is TRBV12-3 or TRBV12-4, the J call TRBJ1-6, with a weak D call TRBD1 (5 bases). The CDR3 spans 14 residues. V gave up 6 bases and J gave up 5 bases, with 11 bases separating them. The CDR3 loop reads CASRAGTDNSPLHF. The CDR3 DNA reads TGTGCCAGCAGGGCCGGGACGGATAATTCACCCCTCCACTTT.

The chain has TRBV12-3 or TRBV12-4 and TRBJ1-2, with a possible D match to TRBD1 (5 bases). The V end was cut by 8 bases, the J end by 4 bases, with 14 bases between. This CDR3 contains 13 residues. CDR3: CASQGTVSYGYTF. As DNA, the CDR3 is TGTGCCAGCCAAGGGACGGTTAGCTATGGCTACACCTTC.

The chain employs TRBV5-1 and TRBJ1-1, with a weak D call TRBD1 (5 bases). Trimming shortened V by 1 base and J by 2 bases, and 15 bases separated the two germline ends. There are 16 residues in the CDR3. CDR1 is SGHRS, CDR2 YFSETQ, per germline. DNA of the CDR3: TGCGCCAGCAGCTTGCAAGCAGGGACCTTTAACACTGAAGCTTTCTTT. Protein product: CASSLQAGTFNTEAFF. The full variable domain, completed using reference TRBV5-1 and TRBJ1-1, is KAGVTQTPRYLIKTRGQQVTLSCSPISGHRSVSWYQQTPGQGLQFLFEYFSETQRNKGNFPGRFSGRQFSNSRSEMNVSTLELGDSALYLCASSLQAGTFNTEAFFGQGTRLTVV.

The chain recombines TRBV29-1 with TRBJ2-5, with 7 bases that match TRBD1. The CDR3 has 14 residues. The V and J ends lost 6 bases and 5 bases, in that order; junction bases with no gene match: 12. CDR1 is SQVTM, CDR2 ANQGSEA, per germline. CDR3 sequence (DNA): TGCAGCGTAGAACGGGACAGCTGGGTGGAGACCCAGTACTTC. Amino acids: CSVERDSWVETQYF. Drawing the rest from reference TRBV29-1 and TRBJ2-5, the complete variable domain is SAVISQKPSRDICQRGTSLTIQCQVDSQVTMMFWYRQQPGQSLTLIATANQGSEATYESGFVIDKFPISRPNLTFSTLTVSNMSPEDSSIYLCSVERDSWVETQYFGPGTRLLVL.